This TCR beta chain comes out of a study of shared clonotypes between healthy human individuals. Broader study findings: About 5% was the fraction of naive CD4 clonotypes found shared across four donors. Generation of non-shared clonotypes was less probable than generation of clonotypes shared by all four donors.

Notes on this clone: Its antigen remains unidentified.

Only in-frame clones appear in the TCRdb table, and some are missing; sequencing was by immunoSEQ multiplex PCR. The data show millions of clones, approximately 94% seen once. The CDR3 is 14 residues long. CDR1 and CDR2 (germline): MNHEY, SVGAGI. The V end lost 2 bases, the J end lost 3 bases, and 11 bases lay between the germline ends. This chain uses TRBV6-5 with TRBJ2-7; D is perhaps TRBD1 or TRBD2 (5 bases each). What was sequenced was naive CD4+ T cells sorted from blood. This sample's subset: CD45RA+ positively selected. The clonotype was recovered from a young man in good health. The CDR3 coding sequence is TGTGCCAGCAGTTACGGTGAGGGGCGCTACGAGCAGTACTTC. Translation gives CASSYGEGRYEQYF.